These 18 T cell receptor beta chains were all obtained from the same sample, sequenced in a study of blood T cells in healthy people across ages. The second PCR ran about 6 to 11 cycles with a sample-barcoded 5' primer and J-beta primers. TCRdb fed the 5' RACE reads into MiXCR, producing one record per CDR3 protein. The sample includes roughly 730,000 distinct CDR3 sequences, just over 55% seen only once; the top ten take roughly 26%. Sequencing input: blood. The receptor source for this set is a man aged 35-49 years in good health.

Here the CDR3 reads CASTMSDVGAWYEQFF. For the CDR3, the DNA is TGCGCCAGCACCATGAGCGACGTGGGGGCCTGGTATGAGCAGTTCTTC. The rearrangement links TRBV5-1 to TRBJ2-1; perhaps TRBD1 as D (6 bases). The length of the CDR3 is 16 residues. V shed 6 bases and J shed 8 bases, with 24 bases lying between them. Germline CDR1 SGHRS, CDR2 YFSETQ.

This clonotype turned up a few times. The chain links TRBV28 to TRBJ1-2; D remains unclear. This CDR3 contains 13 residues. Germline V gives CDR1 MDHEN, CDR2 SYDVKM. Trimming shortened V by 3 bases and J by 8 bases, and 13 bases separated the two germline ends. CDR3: CASSLYEDGGYTF. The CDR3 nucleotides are TGTGCCAGCAGTTTGTACGAGGACGGCGGCTACACCTTC.

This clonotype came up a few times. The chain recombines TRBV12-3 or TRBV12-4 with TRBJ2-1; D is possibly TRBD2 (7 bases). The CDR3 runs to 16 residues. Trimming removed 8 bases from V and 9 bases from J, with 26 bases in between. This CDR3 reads CASLDLRGAAGSEQFF. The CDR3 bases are TGTGCCAGCCTCGATCTACGGGGGGCGGCGGGGAGTGAGCAGTTCTTC.

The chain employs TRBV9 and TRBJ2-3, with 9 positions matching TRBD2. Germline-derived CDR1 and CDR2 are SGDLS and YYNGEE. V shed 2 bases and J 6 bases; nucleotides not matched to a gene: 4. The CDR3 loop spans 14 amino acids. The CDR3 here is CASSVRLAGDTQYF. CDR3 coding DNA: TGTGCCAGCAGCGTTCGCCTAGCGGGGGATACGCAGTATTTT.

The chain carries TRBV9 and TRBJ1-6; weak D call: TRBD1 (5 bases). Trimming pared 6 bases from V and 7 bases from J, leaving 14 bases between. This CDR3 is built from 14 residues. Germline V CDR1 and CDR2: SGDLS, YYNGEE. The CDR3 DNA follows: TGTGCCAGCAATCGGGGCGGATTCAATTCACCCCTCCACTTT. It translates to CASNRGGFNSPLHF.

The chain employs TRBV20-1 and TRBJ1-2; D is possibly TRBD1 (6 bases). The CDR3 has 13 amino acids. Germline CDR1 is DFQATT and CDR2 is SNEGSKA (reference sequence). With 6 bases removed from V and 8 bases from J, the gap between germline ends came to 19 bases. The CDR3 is CSAPSLGGGGYTF. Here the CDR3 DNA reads TGCAGTGCCCCCTCCCTCGGGGGCGGAGGCTACACCTTC.

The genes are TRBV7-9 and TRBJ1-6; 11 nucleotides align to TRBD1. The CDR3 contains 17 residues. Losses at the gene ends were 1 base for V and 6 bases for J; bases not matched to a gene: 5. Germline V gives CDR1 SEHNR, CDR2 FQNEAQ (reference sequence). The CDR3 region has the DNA TGTGCCAGCAGCTTAGGGGGACAGGGGGTGATTAATTCACCCCTCCACTTT. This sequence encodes CASSLGGQGVINSPLHF.

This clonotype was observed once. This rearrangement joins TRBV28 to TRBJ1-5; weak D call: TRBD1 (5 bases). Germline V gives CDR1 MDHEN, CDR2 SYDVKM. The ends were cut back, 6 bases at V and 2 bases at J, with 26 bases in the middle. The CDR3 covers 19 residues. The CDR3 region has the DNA TGTGCCAGCAGCTTTACCGGGACGGAGACTCCCCGGGGCAATCAGCCCCAGCATTTT. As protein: CASSFTGTETPRGNQPQHF.

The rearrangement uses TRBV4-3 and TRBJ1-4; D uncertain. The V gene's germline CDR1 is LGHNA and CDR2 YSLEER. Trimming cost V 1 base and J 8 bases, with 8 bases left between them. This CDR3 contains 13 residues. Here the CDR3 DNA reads TGCGCCAGCAGCCAAGGGAATCGGGAAAAACTGTTTTTT. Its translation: CASSQGNREKLFF.

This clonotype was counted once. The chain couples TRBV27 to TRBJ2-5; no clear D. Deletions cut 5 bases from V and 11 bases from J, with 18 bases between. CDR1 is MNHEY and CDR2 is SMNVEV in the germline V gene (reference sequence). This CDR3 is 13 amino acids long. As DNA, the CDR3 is TGTGCCAGCAGTCCTCGGGCCCTGTACAAGCAGTACTTC. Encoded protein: CASSPRALYKQYF.

The CDR3, as DNA: TGCAGCGTTGAAGTCGGCGGGGTAGGGGACTATGGCTACACCTTC. It translates to CSVEVGGVGDYGYTF. The rearrangement links TRBV29-1 to TRBJ1-2, with D possibly TRBD1 on 5 matching bases. The CDR3 length is 15 residues. Germline V lookup: CDR1 SQVTM, CDR2 ANQGSEA. V lost 1 base, J lost 3 bases, and 15 bases lay in between.

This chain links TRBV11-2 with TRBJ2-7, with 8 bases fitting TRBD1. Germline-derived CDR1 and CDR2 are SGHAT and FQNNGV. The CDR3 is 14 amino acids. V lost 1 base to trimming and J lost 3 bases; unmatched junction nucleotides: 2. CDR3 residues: CASSLVDRVYEQYF. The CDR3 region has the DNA TGTGCCAGCAGCTTAGTGGACAGGGTCTACGAGCAGTACTTC.

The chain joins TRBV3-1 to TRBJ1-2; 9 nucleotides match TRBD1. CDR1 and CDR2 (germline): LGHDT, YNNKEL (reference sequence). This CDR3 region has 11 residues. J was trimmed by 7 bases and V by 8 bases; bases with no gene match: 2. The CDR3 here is CASRDRAGYTF. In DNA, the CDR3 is TGTGCCAGCCGGGACAGGGCTGGCTACACCTTC.

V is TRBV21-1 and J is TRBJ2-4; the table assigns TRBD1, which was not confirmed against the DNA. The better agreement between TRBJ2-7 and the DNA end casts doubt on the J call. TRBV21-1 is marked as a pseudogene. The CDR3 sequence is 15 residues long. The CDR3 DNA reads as TGTGCCAGCAGCCCCCTGGGGGACGGAACCTACGAGCAGTACTTC. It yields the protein CASSPLGDGTYEQYF.

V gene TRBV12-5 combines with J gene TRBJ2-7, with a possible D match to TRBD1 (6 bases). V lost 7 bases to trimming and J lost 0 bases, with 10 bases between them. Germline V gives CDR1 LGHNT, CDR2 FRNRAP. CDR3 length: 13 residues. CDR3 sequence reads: CASEGGISYEQYF. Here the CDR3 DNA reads TGTGCTAGTGAAGGGGGTATCTCCTACGAGCAGTACTTC. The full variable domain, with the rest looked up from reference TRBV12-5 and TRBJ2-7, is DARVTQTPRHKVTEMGQEVTMRCQPILGHNTVFWYRQTMMQGLELLAYFRNRAPLDDSGMPKDRFSAEMPDATLATLKIQPSEPRDSAVYFCASEGGISYEQYFGPGTRLTVT.

The DNA for the CDR3 is TGTGCCAGCAGAAATCAGGTCGGGTCCTACAATGAGCAGTTCTTC. Its protein is CASRNQVGSYNEQFF. The V and J genes are TRBV6-1 and TRBJ2-1; D is unclear. Trimming removed 6 bases at V and 1 base at J, with 13 bases between. Germline CDR1 and CDR2: MNHNS and SASEGT. The CDR3 loop spans 15 amino acids.

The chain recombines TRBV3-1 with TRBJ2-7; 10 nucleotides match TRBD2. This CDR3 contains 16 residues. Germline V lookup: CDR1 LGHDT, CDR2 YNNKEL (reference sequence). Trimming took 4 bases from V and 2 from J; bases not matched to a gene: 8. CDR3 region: CASSPGPSGGTYEQYF. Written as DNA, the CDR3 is TGTGCCAGCAGCCCTGGCCCTAGCGGGGGTACCTACGAGCAGTACTTC.

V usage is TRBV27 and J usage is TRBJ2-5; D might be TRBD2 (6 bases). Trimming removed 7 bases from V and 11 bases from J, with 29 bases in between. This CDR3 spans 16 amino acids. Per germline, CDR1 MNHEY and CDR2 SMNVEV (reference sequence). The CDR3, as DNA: TGTGCCAGCAACTTTTTCCCTGCGGGGCGGTTTGGGGAGCAGTACTTC. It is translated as CASNFFPAGRFGEQYF.